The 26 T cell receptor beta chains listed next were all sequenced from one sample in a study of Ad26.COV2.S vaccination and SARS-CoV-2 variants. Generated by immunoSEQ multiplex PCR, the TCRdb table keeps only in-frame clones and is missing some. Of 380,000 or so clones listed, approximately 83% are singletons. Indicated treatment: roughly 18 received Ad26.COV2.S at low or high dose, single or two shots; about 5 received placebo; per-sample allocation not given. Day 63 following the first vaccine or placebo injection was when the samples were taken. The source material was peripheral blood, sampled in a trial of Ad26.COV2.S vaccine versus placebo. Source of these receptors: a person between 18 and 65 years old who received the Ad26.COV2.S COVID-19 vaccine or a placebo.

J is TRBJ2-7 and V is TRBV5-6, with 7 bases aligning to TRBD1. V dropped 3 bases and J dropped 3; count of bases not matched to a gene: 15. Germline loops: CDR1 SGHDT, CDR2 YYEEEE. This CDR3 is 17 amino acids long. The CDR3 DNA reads TGTGCCAGCAGCTCGGCAGGGGGTATCACGAAGTTCTACGAGCAGTACTTC. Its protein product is CASSSAGGITKFYEQYF.

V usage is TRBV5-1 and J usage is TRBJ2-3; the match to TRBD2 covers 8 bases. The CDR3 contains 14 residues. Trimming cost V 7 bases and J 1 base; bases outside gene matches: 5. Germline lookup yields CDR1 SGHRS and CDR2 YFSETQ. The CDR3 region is CASESGSRTDTQYF. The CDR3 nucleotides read TGCGCCAGCGAAAGCGGGAGTCGCACAGATACGCAGTATTTT.

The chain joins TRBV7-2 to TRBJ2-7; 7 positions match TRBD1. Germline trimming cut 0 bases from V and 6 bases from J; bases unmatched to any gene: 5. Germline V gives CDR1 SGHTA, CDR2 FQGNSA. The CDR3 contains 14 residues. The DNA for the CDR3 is TGTGCCAGCAGCTTAGCGCTGACAGGGTTCGAGCAGTACTTC. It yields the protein CASSLALTGFEQYF.

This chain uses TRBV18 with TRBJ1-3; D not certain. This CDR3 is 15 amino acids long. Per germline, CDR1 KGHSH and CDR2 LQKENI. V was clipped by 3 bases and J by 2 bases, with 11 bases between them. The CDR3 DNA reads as TGTGCCAGCTCACCGGCACCCGGTACTGGAAACACCATATATTTT. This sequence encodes CASSPAPGTGNTIYF.

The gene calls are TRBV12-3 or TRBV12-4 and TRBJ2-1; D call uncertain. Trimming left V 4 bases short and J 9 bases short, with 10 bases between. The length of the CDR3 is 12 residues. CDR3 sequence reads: CASSSHWGEQFF. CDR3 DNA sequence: TGTGCCAGCAGTTCGCACTGGGGTGAGCAGTTCTTC.

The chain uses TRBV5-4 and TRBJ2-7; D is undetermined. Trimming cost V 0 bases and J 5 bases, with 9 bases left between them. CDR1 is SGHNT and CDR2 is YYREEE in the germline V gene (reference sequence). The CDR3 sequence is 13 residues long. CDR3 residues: CASSLDGRNEQYF. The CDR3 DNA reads TGTGCCAGCAGCTTGGATGGTAGAAACGAGCAGTACTTC.

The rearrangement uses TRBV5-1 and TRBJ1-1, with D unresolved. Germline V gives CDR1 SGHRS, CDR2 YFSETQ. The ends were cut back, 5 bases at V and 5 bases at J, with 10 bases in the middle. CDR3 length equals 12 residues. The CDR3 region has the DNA TGCGCCAGCAGTCTTGAGCGGACTGAAGCTTTCTTT. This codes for CASSLERTEAFF.

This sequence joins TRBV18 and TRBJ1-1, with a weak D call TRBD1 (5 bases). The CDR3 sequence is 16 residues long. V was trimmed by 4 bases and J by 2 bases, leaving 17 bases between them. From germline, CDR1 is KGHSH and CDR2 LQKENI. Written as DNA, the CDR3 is TGTGCCAGCTCACGATCGGGGGGGACGGTTAACACTGAAGCTTTCTTT. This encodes CASSRSGGTVNTEAFF.

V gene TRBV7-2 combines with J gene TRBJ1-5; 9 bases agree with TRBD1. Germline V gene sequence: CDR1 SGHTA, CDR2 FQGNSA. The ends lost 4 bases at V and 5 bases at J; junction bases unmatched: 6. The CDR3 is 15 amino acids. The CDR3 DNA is TGTGCCAGCAGCTCCAAGACAGGGGGTCATCAGCCCCAGCATTTT. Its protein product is CASSSKTGGHQPQHF.

The CDR3 DNA is TGTGCCAGCAGGTTGTTGCAAGCGCACAATGAGCAGTTCTTC. Translating it yields CASRLLQAHNEQFF. The chain recombines TRBV7-9 with TRBJ2-1; D unclear. The CDR3 spans 14 residues. V lost 6 bases and J lost 5, with 14 bases in between. The germline CDR1 and CDR2 sequences are SEHNR and FQNEAQ (reference sequence).

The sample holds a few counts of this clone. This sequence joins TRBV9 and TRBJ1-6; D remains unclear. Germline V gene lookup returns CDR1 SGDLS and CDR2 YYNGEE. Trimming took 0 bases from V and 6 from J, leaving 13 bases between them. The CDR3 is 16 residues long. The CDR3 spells CASSVGVGTVNSPLHF. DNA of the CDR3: TGTGCCAGCAGCGTAGGAGTGGGAACGGTTAATTCACCCCTCCACTTT.

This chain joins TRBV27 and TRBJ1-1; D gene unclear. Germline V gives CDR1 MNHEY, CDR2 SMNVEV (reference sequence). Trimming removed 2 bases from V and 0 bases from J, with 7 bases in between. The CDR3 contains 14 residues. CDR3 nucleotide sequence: TGTGCCAGCAGTTTACGACGGATGAACACTGAAGCTTTCTTT. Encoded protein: CASSLRRMNTEAFF.

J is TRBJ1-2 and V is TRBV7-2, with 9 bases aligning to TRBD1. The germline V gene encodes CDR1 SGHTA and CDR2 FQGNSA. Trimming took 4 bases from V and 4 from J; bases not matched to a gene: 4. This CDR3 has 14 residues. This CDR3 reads CASSSGTGTYGYTF. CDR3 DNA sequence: TGTGCCAGCAGCTCGGGGACAGGGACCTATGGCTACACCTTC. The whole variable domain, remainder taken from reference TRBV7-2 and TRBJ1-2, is GAGVSQSPSNKVTEKGKDVELRCDPISGHTALYWYRQSLGQGLEFLIYFQGNSAPDKSGLPSDRFSAERTGGSVSTLTIQRTQQEDSAVYLCASSSGTGTYGYTFGSGTRLTVV.

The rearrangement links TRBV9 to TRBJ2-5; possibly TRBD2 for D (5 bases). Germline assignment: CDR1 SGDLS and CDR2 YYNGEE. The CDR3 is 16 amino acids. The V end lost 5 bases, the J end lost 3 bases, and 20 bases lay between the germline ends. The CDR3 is CASSNLGSEGEETQYF. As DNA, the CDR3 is TGTGCCAGCAGTAACTTGGGATCTGAGGGAGAAGAGACCCAGTACTTC.

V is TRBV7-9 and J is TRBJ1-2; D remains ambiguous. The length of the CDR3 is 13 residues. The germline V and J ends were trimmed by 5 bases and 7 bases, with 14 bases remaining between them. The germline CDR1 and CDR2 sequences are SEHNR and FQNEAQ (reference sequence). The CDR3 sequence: CASSQARALGYTF. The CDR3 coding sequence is TGTGCCAGCAGCCAGGCAAGGGCGCTTGGCTACACCTTC.

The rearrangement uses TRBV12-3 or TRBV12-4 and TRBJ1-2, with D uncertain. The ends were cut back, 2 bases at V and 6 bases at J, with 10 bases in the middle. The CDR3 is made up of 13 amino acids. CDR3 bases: TGTGCCAGCAGTTTATGGCCAGCCCATGGCTACACCTTC. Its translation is CASSLWPAHGYTF.

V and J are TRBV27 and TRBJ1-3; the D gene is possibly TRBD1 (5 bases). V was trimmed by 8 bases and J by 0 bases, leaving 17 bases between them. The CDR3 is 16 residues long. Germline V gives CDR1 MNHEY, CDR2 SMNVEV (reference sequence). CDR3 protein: CASGTPGRSSGNTIYF. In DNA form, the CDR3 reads TGTGCCAGCGGGACCCCCGGACGGAGCTCTGGAAACACCATATATTTT.

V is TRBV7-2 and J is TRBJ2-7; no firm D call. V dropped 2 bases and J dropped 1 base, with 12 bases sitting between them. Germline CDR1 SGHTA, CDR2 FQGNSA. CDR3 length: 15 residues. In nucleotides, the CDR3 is TGTGCCAGCAGCTTACCCTACGGGCCTTCCTACGAGCAGTACTTC. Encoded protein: CASSLPYGPSYEQYF.

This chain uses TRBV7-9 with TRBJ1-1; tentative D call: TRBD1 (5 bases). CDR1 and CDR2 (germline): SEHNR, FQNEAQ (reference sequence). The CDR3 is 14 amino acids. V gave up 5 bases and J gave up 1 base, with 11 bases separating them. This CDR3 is CASSPQGWNTEAFF. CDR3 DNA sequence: TGTGCCAGCAGCCCCCAGGGTTGGAACACTGAAGCTTTCTTT.

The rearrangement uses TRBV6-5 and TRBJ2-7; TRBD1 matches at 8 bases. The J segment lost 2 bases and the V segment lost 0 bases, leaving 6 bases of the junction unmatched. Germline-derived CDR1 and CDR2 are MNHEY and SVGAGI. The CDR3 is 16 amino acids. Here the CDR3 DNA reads TGTGCCAGCAGTTACTCCCCGACAGGGGTGACCTACGAGCAGTACTTC. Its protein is CASSYSPTGVTYEQYF.

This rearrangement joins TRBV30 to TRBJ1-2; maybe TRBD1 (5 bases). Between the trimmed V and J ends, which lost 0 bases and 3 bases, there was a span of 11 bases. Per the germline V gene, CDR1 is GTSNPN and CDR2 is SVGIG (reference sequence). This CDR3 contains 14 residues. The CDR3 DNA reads TGTGCCTGGAGTGTTCAAATGGGGGACTATGGCTACACCTTC. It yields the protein CAWSVQMGDYGYTF.

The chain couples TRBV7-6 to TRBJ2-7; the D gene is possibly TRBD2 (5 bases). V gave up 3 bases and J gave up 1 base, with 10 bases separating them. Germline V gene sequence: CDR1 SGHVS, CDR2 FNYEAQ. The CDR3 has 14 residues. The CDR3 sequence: CASSFRTGSYEQYF. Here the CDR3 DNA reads TGTGCCAGCAGCTTCCGGACGGGATCCTACGAGCAGTACTTC.

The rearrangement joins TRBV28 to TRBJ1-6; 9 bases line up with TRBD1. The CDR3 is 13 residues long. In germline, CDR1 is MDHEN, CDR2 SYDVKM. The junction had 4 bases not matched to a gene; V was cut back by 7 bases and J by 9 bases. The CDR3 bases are TGTGCCAGCAACGGACAGGGGATTTCACCCCTCCACTTT. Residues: CASNGQGISPLHF. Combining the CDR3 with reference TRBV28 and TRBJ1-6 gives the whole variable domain DVKVTQSSRYLVKRTGEKVFLECVQDMDHENMFWYRQDPGLGLRLIYFSYDVKMKEKGDIPEGYSVSREKKERFSLILESASTNQTSMYLCASNGQGISPLHFGNGTRLTVT.

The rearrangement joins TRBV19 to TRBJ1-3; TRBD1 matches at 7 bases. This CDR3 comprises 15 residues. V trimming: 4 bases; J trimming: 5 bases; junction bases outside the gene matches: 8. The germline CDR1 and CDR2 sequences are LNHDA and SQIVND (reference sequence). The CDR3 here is CASSSPGTARNTIYF. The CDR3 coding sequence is TGTGCCAGTAGTAGCCCCGGGACAGCTAGAAACACCATATATTTT.

CDR3 sequence (DNA): TGTGCCAGCAGCGTACAGGGGGCGGGAGAAGCTTTCTTT. Amino acid sequence: CASSVQGAGEAFF. J is TRBJ1-1 and V is TRBV7-3; TRBD1 matches at 9 bases. The CDR3 loop spans 13 amino acids. Germline lookup yields CDR1 SGHTA and CDR2 FQGTGA. V was clipped by 5 bases and J by 8 bases; unmatched bases: 6.

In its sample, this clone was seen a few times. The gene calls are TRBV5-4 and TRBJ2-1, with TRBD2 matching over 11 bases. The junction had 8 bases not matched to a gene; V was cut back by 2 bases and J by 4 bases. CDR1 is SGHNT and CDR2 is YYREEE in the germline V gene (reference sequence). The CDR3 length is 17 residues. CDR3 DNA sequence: TGTGCCAGCAGCTTCCCGTCTAGCGGGAGGCCGTACAATGAGCAGTTCTTC. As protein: CASSFPSSGRPYNEQFF.